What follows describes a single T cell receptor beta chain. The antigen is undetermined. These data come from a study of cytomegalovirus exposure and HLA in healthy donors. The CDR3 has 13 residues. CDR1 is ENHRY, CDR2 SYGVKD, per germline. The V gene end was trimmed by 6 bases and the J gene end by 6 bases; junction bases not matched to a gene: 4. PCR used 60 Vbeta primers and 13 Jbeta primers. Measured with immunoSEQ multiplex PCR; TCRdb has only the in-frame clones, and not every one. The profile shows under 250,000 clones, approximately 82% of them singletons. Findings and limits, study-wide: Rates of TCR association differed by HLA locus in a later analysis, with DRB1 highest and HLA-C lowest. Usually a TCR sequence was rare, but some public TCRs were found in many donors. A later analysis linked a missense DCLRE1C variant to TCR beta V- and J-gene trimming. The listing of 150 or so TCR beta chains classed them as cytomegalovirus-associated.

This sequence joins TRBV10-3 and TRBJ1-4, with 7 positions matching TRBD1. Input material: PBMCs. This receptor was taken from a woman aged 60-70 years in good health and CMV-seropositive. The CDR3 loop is CAIRAGTDEKLFF. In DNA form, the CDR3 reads TGTGCCATCAGGGCCGGGACAGATGAAAAACTGTTTTTT.